The 11 T cell receptor beta chains reported below all come from one sample, sequenced in a study of blood T cells in healthy people across ages (dated by TCRdb to 2015 to 2017). Libraries were made using 5' RACE. The data were produced on an Illumina HiSeq 2500. The second PCR ran for about 7 to 11 cycles and used a J-beta primer mix along with a sample-barcoded 5' primer. TCRdb took the public reads, trimmed them with fastp at Q25, ran MiXCR for clone calling and kept in-frame beta chains. Every distinct CDR3 protein forms one entry, paired with its most common genes and DNA. This sample comprises about 1,400,000 distinct CDR3 sequences, around 55% of them detected only once. The ten largest make up under 8.5% of the sample. What was sequenced was blood. The receptor set was obtained from a man aged 18-30 years in good health.

The CDR3 DNA follows: TGTGCCAGCAGCTCTCAGCGGAAACCCTACGAGCAGTACTTC. It encodes CASSSQRKPYEQYF. The chain has TRBV13 and TRBJ2-7; tentatively, D is TRBD2 (5 bases). The CDR3 runs 14 residues. Germline V gene data show CDR1 as PRHDT and CDR2 as FYEKMQ (reference sequence). V lost 4 bases to trimming and J lost 2 bases, with 12 bases between them.

The chain employs TRBV27 and TRBJ2-2, with D perhaps matching TRBD1 or TRBD2 (6 bases each). CDR1 and CDR2 from the germline V gene are MNHEY and SMNVEV (reference sequence). The germline V and J ends were trimmed by 9 bases and 7 bases, with 12 bases remaining between them. The CDR3 is 12 residues long. CDR3 in DNA: TGTGCCAGTAGGGGGGAAGGCGGGGAGCTGTTTTTT. Translation gives CASRGEGGELFF.

The chain carries TRBV29-1 and TRBJ2-7, with 8 nucleotides matching TRBD2. In germline, CDR1 is SQVTM, CDR2 ANQGSEA. CDR3 length: 12 residues. Germline trimming cut 8 bases from V and 4 bases from J; bases unmatched to any gene: 7. The CDR3 sequence: CSPPGGPYEQYF. The CDR3, as DNA: TGCAGCCCCCCGGGGGGGCCTTACGAGCAGTACTTC.

This clonotype was found a few times. The chain is built from TRBV5-1 and TRBJ2-1; no clear D. Per the germline V gene, CDR1 is SGHRS and CDR2 is YFSETQ. The CDR3 extends over 15 amino acids. Trimming removed 5 bases from V and 3 bases from J, with 15 bases in between. Here the CDR3 reads CASSLDLSRYNEQFF. DNA of the CDR3: TGCGCCAGCAGTCTCGACTTGTCCCGCTACAATGAGCAGTTCTTC.

Concerning this clonotype itself: The junction does not match germline at one end; this may be a read error. The V call is TRBV29-1, the J call TRBJ2-3; TRBD2 matches at 10 bases. Germline values: CDR1 SQVTM, CDR2 ANQGSEA. The CDR3 totals 14 residues. DNA for the CDR3: TGCAGCGTTGGGACTAGCGGTAGCACAGATATGCAGTATTTT. It codes for CSVGTSGSTDMQYF.

The table lists this clonotype with a count of one. V usage is TRBV2 and J usage is TRBJ2-4; tentative D call: TRBD1 (6 bases). The V and J ends lost 6 bases and 12 bases respectively, with 18 bases between them. Looked up from germline, CDR1 is SNHLY and CDR2 is FYNNEI. The CDR3 length is 13 residues. CDR3 nucleotide sequence: TGTGCCAGCAGGCCAACAGGGAGAGGGGATCAGTACTTC. Protein sequence: CASRPTGRGDQYF.

V is TRBV12-3 or TRBV12-4 and J is TRBJ1-2, with D perhaps matching TRBD1 (5 bases). Between the trimmed V and J ends, which lost 8 bases and 13 bases, there was a span of 20 bases. This CDR3 has 12 amino acids. The CDR3 loop reads CASFLTVEFGTF. Here the CDR3 DNA reads TGTGCCAGCTTCCTGACAGTGGAATTTGGCACCTTC.

This clonotype was recorded only once. The chain recombines TRBV21-1 with TRBJ2-5; the DNA was not compared with TRBD1, the D call given in the table. TRBV21-1 corresponds to a pseudogene. CDR3 length: 16 amino acids. Written as DNA, the CDR3 is TGTGCCAGCAGCAAAGTCACCGGGCAACCAAGAGCGACCCAGTACTTC. Residues: CASSKVTGQPRATQYF.

This clonotype has a handful of counts. The chain joins TRBV5-5 to TRBJ2-1; tentative D call: TRBD1 (6 bases). The ends were cut back, 4 bases at V and 0 bases at J, with 14 bases in the middle. Per the germline V gene, CDR1 is SGHKS and CDR2 is YYEKEE (reference sequence). This CDR3 region has 16 residues. Here the CDR3 reads CASSPNRDSSYNEQFF. CDR3 DNA sequence: TGTGCCAGCAGCCCTAACAGGGATAGCTCCTACAATGAGCAGTTCTTC.

This clonotype has more than one count but fewer than ten. The genes are TRBV29-1 and TRBJ1-1; D is possibly TRBD1 (5 bases). The length of the CDR3 is 13 residues. Germline V lookup: CDR1 SQVTM, CDR2 ANQGSEA. The V end was cut by 8 bases, the J end by 8 bases, with 21 bases between. CDR3 bases: TGCAGCACCCCGCCGGGGCCAGGGCCCGAAGCTTTCTTT. Its protein is CSTPPGPGPEAFF.

The chain has TRBV7-2 and TRBJ2-7; TRBD2 matches at 9 bases. The DNA matches TRBJ2-5 better at its end, which makes the J call doubtful. The CDR3 spans 16 residues. Germline V CDR1 and CDR2: SGHTA, FQGNSA. Here the CDR3 reads CASSFLSASGAGTQYF. Written as DNA, the CDR3 is TGTGCCAGCAGCTTTTTAAGTGCTAGCGGGGCTGGGACCCAGTACTTC.